The clone carrying this TCR beta chain was seen more than once but under ten times. CDR1 is MDHEN, CDR2 SYDVKM, per germline. CDR3 length: 15 residues. With V trimmed by 6 bases and J by 3 bases, 11 bases remained unmatched. The assay was immunoSEQ multiplex PCR, and TCRdb's table has in-frame clones only and misses some. The sample holds over 75,000 clones, around 85% seen once. The sample comes from a study of blood T cell repertoires in COVID-19. Study context: Acute and convalescent COVID-19 specimens originated in the United States, Italy and Spain. Sources were T cells, B-cell-depleted T cells, or PBMCs; the material itself was cDNA or gDNA.

This receptor was obtained from a man between 65 and 85 years old with acute or convalescent COVID-19. The sample comprised peripheral blood. V gene TRBV28 combines with J gene TRBJ2-7; 7 bases are a match to TRBD1. CDR3 sequence (DNA): TGTGCCAGCAGGCCCCCGCGACAGGGCAACTACGAGCAGTACTTC. This translates into CASRPPRQGNYEQYF. The full variable domain, rest sourced from reference TRBV28 and TRBJ2-7, is DVKVTQSSRYLVKRTGEKVFLECVQDMDHENMFWYRQDPGLGLRLIYFSYDVKMKEKGDIPEGYSVSREKKERFSLILESASTNQTSMYLCASRPPRQGNYEQYFGPGTRLTVT.